This T cell receptor (beta chain) was found in a study of monozygotic twins with inflammatory bowel disease. Findings and limits, study-wide: Findings did not support one strong IBD-associated signal or clonotype.

Using the 5' RACE reads, TCRdb records one entry per CDR3 protein without DNA. This sample's table reports about 380,000 distinct CDR3 sequences. This CDR3 comprises 18 residues. In germline, CDR1 is SGHTA, CDR2 FQGTGA. Whole blood served as the source of total RNA, and no T cell sorting took place. A word on this clonotype: Its antigen is unidentified.

The clonotype comes from a human donor with ulcerative colitis or Crohn's disease, or a healthy co-twin of an affected twin (not recorded which). Specimen: blood. The chain employs TRBV7-3 and TRBJ1-2. The CDR3 is CASSFPPRSTTSNYGYTF. The full variable domain, rest sourced from reference TRBV7-3 and TRBJ1-2, is GAGVSQTPSNKVTEKGKYVELRCDPISGHTALYWYRQSLGQGPEFLIYFQGTGAADDSGLPNDRFFAVRPEGSVSTLKIQRTERGDSAVYLCASSFPPRSTTSNYGYTFGSGTRLTVV.